This TCR beta chain was identified during a study of human T cells and chemical hapten exposure. TCRdb analysed the RACE reads with MiXCR anew, one entry per CDR3 protein. The sample holds roughly 380,000 distinct CDR3 sequences; 4.5% to 5.5% are singletons and the top ten take 2.6%. At least ten counts were recorded for this clonotype. Documented time point: pre-sensitization, week 0. Documented treatment: therapeutic diphenylcyclopropenone sensitization with weekly scalp DPC. Participating donors were patients with alopecia, aged 18 to 70 years, considered appropriate candidates for DPC. The CDR3 contains 14 residues. Germline V CDR1 and CDR2: LGHNA, YSLEER. Losses at the gene ends were 1 base for V and 6 bases for J; bases not matched to a gene: 5.

The source of this sequence is a woman aged 50 to 60 with alopecia areata. Some clones in this sample may be carry-over from other donors' samples. The J gene is TRBJ2-7, the V gene TRBV4-3, with 8 bases lining up with TRBD2. The sample was whole blood, taken in connection with sensitization to the hapten diphenylcyclopropenone (DPC). This CDR3 reads CASSQGAAGGEQYF. The CDR3 nucleotides are TGCGCCAGCAGCCAAGGGGCCGCGGGAGGCGAGCAGTACTTC.